This T cell receptor (beta chain) was identified in a study of blood T cell repertoires in COVID-19. Participant age was about 18 to 100 years, and participants resided in fewer than 30 US areas. Data came from immunoSEQ multiplex PCR; TCRdb stores just in-frame clones and leaves some out. The sample lists some 200,000 clones; roughly four fifths were seen once. Looked up from germline, CDR1 is LGHDT and CDR2 is YNNKEL (reference sequence). V dropped 4 bases and J dropped 5; count of bases not matched to a gene: 8. The CDR3 has 15 residues. The sequencing sample was made of PBMCs or T cells enriched from blood (not recorded which). The V gene is TRBV3-1 (or the pseudogene TRBV3-2), the J gene TRBJ1-2, with TRBD1 matching 9 bases. The TCR was taken from a man aged 40-55 years who had recovered from COVID-19. The CDR3 loop is CASSPGQGLQYGYTF. The CDR3 bases are TGTGCCAGCAGCCCGGGACAGGGTCTTCAGTATGGCTACACCTTC.